This record covers a single T cell receptor (beta chain). V shed 6 bases, J shed 4 bases, and the junction held 9 bases outside the gene matches. Germline V gene data show CDR1 as SNHLY and CDR2 as FYNNEI. This CDR3 region has 14 residues. This sample is drawn from a study of blood T cell repertoires in COVID-19. Overall study context: The analysed material was cDNA or gDNA that came from T cells, B-cell-depleted T cells, or PBMCs.

Source study methods: Nucleated cell number was recorded as an estimate derived from reference gene primer amplification. TCRdb's table, derived via immunoSEQ multiplex PCR, lists solely in-frame clones and lacks some. V, J and clone size are those of that table, while D and trimming were read from the DNA. The sample includes 55,000 to 75,000 clones, around 83% of them seen just once. This TCR came from a human donor in a cohort sampled during active COVID-19. Material for sequencing was peripheral blood. This chain uses TRBV2 with TRBJ2-7, with 7 positions matching TRBD1. CDR3 in amino acids: CASRRQGLRYEQYF. The CDR3 DNA sequence: TGTGCCAGCAGAAGACAGGGTTTGAGGTACGAGCAGTACTTC.